These 32 T cell receptor beta chains were sequenced from one sample in a study of T-cell memory formation after mild COVID-19 (dated by TCRdb to about 2021). The library was made by 5' RACE. The data were produced on an Illumina NovaSeq 6000. The public reads were quality trimmed at Q25 with fastp and then assembled into clones with MiXCR by TCRdb, keeping productive beta chains. Here each entry gathers all rows of one CDR3 protein and keeps the most common genes and DNA. In this sample the table shows around 180,000 distinct CDR3 sequences, around 18% of which occur a single time. Roughly 3.9% of the sample lies in the top ten. The sample consisted of PBMCs or a T cell subset sorted from them (not recorded which). These receptors all stem from a man between 18 and 29 years old who had mild COVID-19 (a few samples of this study predate the infection). The sample titles of this study are shuffled in the database, so cell type and time point are left out; the donor was told from shared clones.

V and J are TRBV5-1 and TRBJ2-7, with 8 positions matching TRBD1. Trimming at V came to 4 bases and at J to 5 bases, leaving 8 bases not matched to a gene. CDR1 is SGHRS and CDR2 is YFSETQ in the germline V gene. The CDR3 contains 14 residues. CDR3 region: CASSTWTGSNEQYF. CDR3 coding DNA: TGCGCCAGCAGCACTTGGACAGGGAGCAACGAGCAGTACTTC.

The rearrangement links TRBV7-2 to TRBJ2-2; 10 nucleotides line up with TRBD1. The CDR3 is 15 amino acids. The J segment lost 5 bases and the V segment lost 5 bases, leaving 5 bases of the junction unmatched. Germline-derived CDR1 and CDR2 are SGHTA and FQGNSA. The CDR3 reads CASSQGQGWTGELFF. DNA of the CDR3: TGTGCCAGCAGCCAGGGACAGGGGTGGACCGGGGAGCTGTTTTTT.

This clonotype has a handful of counts. V usage is TRBV4-3 and J usage is TRBJ1-3; maybe TRBD1 (5 bases). The CDR3 length is 17 residues. Germline V gene data show CDR1 as LGHNA and CDR2 as YSLEER. V lost 0 bases to trimming and J lost 0 bases, with 12 bases between them. CDR3 nucleotides: TGCGCCAGCAGCCAAGATAGGGGTTGGGGCTCTGGAAACACCATATATTTT. The encoded protein is CASSQDRGWGSGNTIYF.

The genes are TRBV20-1 and TRBJ2-1; 10 bases line up with TRBD2. Per germline, CDR1 DFQATT and CDR2 SNEGSKA (reference sequence). CDR3 length: 12 amino acids. Losses at the gene ends were 4 bases for V and 9 bases for J; bases not matched to a gene: 3. The CDR3 region is CSATSGGSEQFF. In nucleotides, the CDR3 is TGCAGTGCTACTAGCGGGGGATCTGAGCAGTTCTTC.

The V call is TRBV7-6, the J call TRBJ2-3, with D maybe TRBD1 (6 bases). CDR1 is SGHVS, CDR2 FNYEAQ, per germline. This CDR3 comprises 16 residues. Trimming cost V 6 bases and J 1 base, with 17 bases left between them. The CDR3 DNA reads as TGTGCCAGCAGGAGCTTAGGTGCAGGGGGCACAGATACGCAGTATTTT. Translation gives CASRSLGAGGTDTQYF.

This clonotype was recorded a few times. The V call is TRBV20-1, the J call TRBJ1-1, with TRBD1 as a possible D gene (5 bases). Trimming left V 5 bases short and J 7 bases short, with 14 bases between. The CDR3 is 12 residues long. Per the germline V gene, CDR1 is DFQATT and CDR2 is SNEGSKA (reference sequence). This chain's CDR3 is CSAPRGAYEAFF. Written as DNA, the CDR3 is TGCAGTGCTCCTAGGGGAGCATATGAAGCTTTCTTT.

A note on this clonotype: One end of the junction does not line up with germline, which may come from a read error. The V call is TRBV7-2, the J call TRBJ2-1; a possible D gene is TRBD2 (5 bases). This CDR3 is built from 13 residues. Germline CDR1 reads SGHTA; CDR2 reads FQGNSA. This CDR3 is CVSSPSGWNEQFF. Here the CDR3 DNA reads TGTGTCAGCAGCCCGAGCGGATGGAATGAGCAGTTCTTC.

This clonotype appeared a few times. The rearrangement links TRBV5-8 to TRBJ2-7; 7 bases are shared with TRBD2. CDR3 length equals 14 residues. Unmatched junction bases numbered 10, after V lost 4 bases and J lost 6 bases. Germline CDR1 reads SGHTS; CDR2 reads YDEGEE. The CDR3 reads CASSGRDYRTEQYF. CDR3 in DNA: TGTGCCAGCAGCGGAAGGGACTACAGAACCGAGCAGTACTTC.

This clonotype was counted many times. The chain's CDR3 is CASSPAAPATDTQYF. CDR3 in DNA: TGTGCCAGCAGCCCAGCGGCCCCGGCTACAGATACGCAGTATTTT. The chain employs TRBV27 and TRBJ2-3; possibly TRBD2 for D (5 bases). Trimming removed 6 bases at V and 3 bases at J, with 16 bases between. The germline V gene has CDR1 MNHEY and CDR2 SMNVEV (reference sequence). This CDR3 contains 15 residues.

This clonotype was detected a few times. The V and J genes are TRBV5-1 and TRBJ2-2, with D possibly matching TRBD1 (5 bases). V shed 5 bases and J shed 7 bases, with 18 bases lying between them. Germline loops: CDR1 SGHRS, CDR2 YFSETQ. This CDR3 is built from 15 residues. CDR3 sequence (DNA): TGCGCCAGCAGGAAAGACGACAGATCGTACGGGGAGCTGTTTTTT. Protein: CASRKDDRSYGELFF.

The chain carries TRBV7-9 and TRBJ2-5, with TRBD2 identical over 8 bases. The trim removed 8 bases at V and 5 bases at J, leaving 7 bases unmatched. CDR1 is SEHNR and CDR2 is FQNEAQ in the germline V gene (reference sequence). This CDR3 region has 13 residues. CDR3 sequence: CASGAGGQETQYF. The CDR3 nucleotides are TGTGCCAGCGGTGCGGGGGGCCAGGAGACCCAGTACTTC.

The chain links TRBV6-5 to TRBJ2-7; D uncertain. This CDR3 has 11 amino acids. V lost 8 bases, J lost 5 bases, and 10 bases lay in between. The germline CDR1 and CDR2 sequences are MNHEY and SVGAGI. CDR3 in amino acids: CASGRYDEQYF. In DNA form, the CDR3 reads TGTGCCAGCGGAAGGTACGACGAGCAGTACTTC.

The rearrangement links TRBV6-2 or TRBV6-3 to TRBJ2-3, with a tentative D call TRBD2 (5 bases). The CDR3 is made up of 12 amino acids. Germline V CDR1 and CDR2: MNHEY, SVGEGT. With 6 bases removed from V and 6 bases from J, the gap between germline ends came to 10 bases. The CDR3 DNA follows: TGTGCCAGCAGCCGGACTGAGGATACGCAGTATTTT. It yields the protein CASSRTEDTQYF.

V usage is TRBV7-9 and J usage is TRBJ2-7; 8 bases fit TRBD1. The CDR3 runs to 13 residues. Germline V lookup: CDR1 SEHNR, CDR2 FQNEAQ (reference sequence). The V and J ends lost 4 bases and 7 bases, in that order; junction bases with no gene match: 6. CDR3 sequence reads: CASSSSGGGEQYF. CDR3 coding DNA: TGTGCCAGCAGCTCGTCAGGGGGCGGTGAGCAGTACTTC. The whole variable domain, remainder taken from reference TRBV7-9 and TRBJ2-7, is DTGVSQNPRHKITKRGQNVTFRCDPISEHNRLYWYRQTLGQGPEFLTYFQNEAQLEKSRLLSDRFSAERPKGSFSTLEIQRTEQGDSAMYLCASSSSGGGEQYFGPGTRLTVT.

V and J are TRBV7-2 and TRBJ1-5; 9 bases are a match to TRBD1. V was pared by 2 bases and J by 5 bases, with 10 bases of the junction left unmatched. CDR1 and CDR2 from the germline V gene are SGHTA and FQGNSA. The CDR3 is 17 residues long. CDR3 protein: CASSLLGFGQGYQPQHF. CDR3 nucleotide sequence: TGTGCCAGCAGCTTATTGGGCTTTGGACAGGGGTATCAGCCCCAGCATTTT.

This clonotype was seen a few times. V usage is TRBV6-2 or TRBV6-3 and J usage is TRBJ2-3; D unclear. The V and J ends lost 0 bases and 0 bases respectively, with 7 bases between them. Germline V gene sequence: CDR1 MNHEY, CDR2 SVGEGT. CDR3 length: 15 residues. The CDR3 DNA follows: TGTGCCAGCAGTTACTCGACGGACAGCACAGATACGCAGTATTTT. This sequence encodes CASSYSTDSTDTQYF.

The sample holds many counts of this clonotype. The J gene is TRBJ1-5, the V gene TRBV24-1; TRBD1 matches at 8 bases. CDR1 is KGHDR and CDR2 is SFDVKD in the germline V gene. V lost 7 bases, J lost 5 bases, and 6 bases stayed unmatched. This CDR3 contains 14 residues. The CDR3 DNA follows: TGTGCCACCAGCGACAGGGGTGCGGATCAGCCCCAGCATTTT. Encoded protein: CATSDRGADQPQHF.

This sequence joins TRBV6-1 and TRBJ1-1; a weak D match, TRBD1 (5 bases). The CDR3 totals 16 residues. The germline V gene encodes CDR1 MNHNS and CDR2 SASEGT. Trimming removed 6 bases at V and 2 bases at J, with 19 bases between. CDR3: CASSLFRGDPNTEAFF. The DNA of the CDR3 is TGTGCCAGCAGCCTTTTCCGGGGGGACCCAAACACTGAAGCTTTCTTT.

This clonotype was detected ten times or more. V usage is TRBV7-9 and J usage is TRBJ2-5, with TRBD1 matching over 7 bases. V lost 5 bases, J lost 0 bases, and 12 bases stayed unmatched. CDR1 and CDR2 (germline): SEHNR, FQNEAQ (reference sequence). The CDR3 totals 17 residues. CDR3 sequence: CASSTPIQTGYQETQYF. CDR3 DNA: TGTGCCAGCAGCACCCCCATCCAGACAGGGTACCAAGAGACCCAGTACTTC.

This clonotype occurred a few times. J is TRBJ1-2 and V is TRBV24-1; D possibly corresponds to TRBD1 (5 bases). This CDR3 contains 13 residues. Germline V gene data show CDR1 as KGHDR and CDR2 as SFDVKD. V lost 6 bases, J lost 3 bases, and 10 bases lay in between. The CDR3 nucleotides read TGTGCCACCAGTCCCCAGGGCGACTATGGCTACACCTTC. As protein: CATSPQGDYGYTF.

V is TRBV20-1 and J is TRBJ1-5, with D maybe TRBD1 (6 bases). Germline V gene lookup returns CDR1 DFQATT and CDR2 SNEGSKA (reference sequence). With 3 bases removed from V and 4 bases from J, the gap between germline ends came to 10 bases. The CDR3 consists of 13 residues. The DNA of the CDR3 is TGCAGTGCTAGGGGACACGCGAATCAGCCCCAGCATTTT. Its translation: CSARGHANQPQHF.

This clonotype was seen only a few times. The chain links TRBV9 to TRBJ1-2, with D unresolved. Germline V lookup: CDR1 SGDLS, CDR2 YYNGEE. With 3 bases removed from V and 8 bases from J, the gap between germline ends came to 11 bases. CDR3 size: 12 residues. The CDR3: CASSGPRGGYTF. The CDR3 DNA reads TGTGCCAGCAGCGGGCCTAGAGGCGGCTACACCTTC. Based on the CDR3 plus reference TRBV9 and TRBJ1-2, the full variable domain is DSGVTQTPKHLITATGQRVTLRCSPRSGDLSVYWYQQSLDQGLQFLIQYYNGEERAKGNILERFSAQQFPDLHSELNLSSLELGDSALYFCASSGPRGGYTFGSGTRLTVV.

The table lists this clonotype with a few counts. This chain's CDR3 is CASSLAGLVETQYF. CDR3 sequence (DNA): TGTGCCAGCAGCTTAGCAGGGCTGGTGGAGACCCAGTACTTC. The chain carries TRBV7-2 and TRBJ2-5; the D is unclear. V was clipped by 0 bases and J by 5 bases, with 10 bases between them. Looked up from germline, CDR1 is SGHTA and CDR2 is FQGNSA. This CDR3 is 14 amino acids long.

This clonotype was observed a few times. The V gene is TRBV4-1, the J gene TRBJ2-1; TRBD2 aligns across 8 bases. The CDR3 extends over 16 amino acids. Germline assignment: CDR1 MGHRA and CDR2 YSYEKL. After removal of 4 bases from V and 4 bases from J, the junction contained 9 bases not matched to a gene. This CDR3 reads CASSRPGGDDYNEQFF. DNA of the CDR3: TGCGCCAGCAGCCGCCCGGGGGGGGATGATTACAATGAGCAGTTCTTC.

This clonotype was seen repeatedly, ten times or more. The chain has TRBV4-2 and TRBJ1-2, with 8 bases fitting TRBD1. Germline values: CDR1 LGHNA, CDR2 YNFKEQ. The CDR3 length is 17 residues. V lost 5 bases to trimming and J lost 2 bases; unmatched junction nucleotides: 13. CDR3 sequence: CASSTLTGARGNYGYTF. The CDR3 coding sequence is TGTGCCAGCAGCACCCTGACAGGGGCCAGGGGCAACTATGGCTACACCTTC.

In its sample, this clonotype was seen many times. The chain couples TRBV7-9 to TRBJ1-1; tentatively, D is TRBD1 (6 bases). The CDR3 covers 14 residues. The germline CDR1 and CDR2 sequences are SEHNR and FQNEAQ (reference sequence). Between the trimmed V and J ends, which lost 5 bases and 2 bases, there was a span of 12 bases. The CDR3 sequence: CASSGTLRNTEAFF. CDR3 sequence (DNA): TGTGCCAGCAGCGGGACACTAAGAAACACTGAAGCTTTCTTT.

The rearrangement joins TRBV20-1 to TRBJ2-7; 7 nucleotides agree with TRBD2. CDR3 length: 14 amino acids. With V trimmed by 0 bases and J by 2 bases, 4 bases remained unmatched. The germline V gene encodes CDR1 DFQATT and CDR2 SNEGSKA (reference sequence). The chain's CDR3 is CSAREAGGTYEQYF. Written as DNA, the CDR3 is TGCAGTGCTAGAGAGGCCGGGGGGACCTACGAGCAGTACTTC.

In its sample, this clonotype was seen once. V usage is TRBV5-6 and J usage is TRBJ2-3; 9 nucleotides line up with TRBD1. V was pared by 4 bases and J by 4 bases, with 10 bases of the junction left unmatched. The CDR3 runs to 16 residues. Looked up from germline, CDR1 is SGHDT and CDR2 is YYEEEE. CDR3 sequence: CASSLGRTGAADTQYF. CDR3 DNA: TGTGCCAGCAGCCTTGGGAGGACAGGGGCTGCAGATACGCAGTATTTT.

This sequence joins TRBV2 and TRBJ1-2; possible D gene TRBD1, 6 bases. Trimming removed 3 bases from V and 7 bases from J, with 12 bases in between. The CDR3 consists of 13 residues. CDR1 is SNHLY, CDR2 FYNNEI, per germline. The CDR3 nucleotides read TGTGCCAGCAGTGACAGGGGAGGCGGTGGCTACACCTTC. It codes for CASSDRGGGGYTF.

This clonotype was seen a handful of times. CDR3 residues: CASSFQVEGTEAFF. The CDR3 coding sequence is TGTGCCAGCAGTTTCCAGGTCGAGGGAACTGAAGCTTTCTTT. The rearrangement joins TRBV12-3 or TRBV12-4 to TRBJ1-1; D is undetermined. The CDR3 spans 14 residues. The germline V and J ends were trimmed by 3 bases and 5 bases, with 13 bases remaining between them.

The chain combines TRBV4-1 with TRBJ2-5, with D maybe TRBD2 (6 bases). This CDR3 is 14 amino acids long. Germline V CDR1 and CDR2: MGHRA, YSYEKL. V was clipped by 1 base and J by 4 bases, with 10 bases between them. The DNA of the CDR3 is TGCGCCAGCAGCCAAGCGGGGGTTCGAGAGACCCAGTACTTC. Translation: CASSQAGVRETQYF.

The rearrangement links TRBV4-2 to TRBJ2-1; D is uncertain. Germline V lookup: CDR1 LGHNA, CDR2 YNFKEQ. The ends were cut back, 1 base at V and 8 bases at J, with 15 bases in the middle. This CDR3 has 15 residues. CDR3 sequence (DNA): TGTGCCAGCAGCCAAGCGTTTGGTAGTTTGCATGAGCAGTTCTTC. Its translation is CASSQAFGSLHEQFF.